This T cell receptor beta chain emerged from a study of blood T cell repertoires in COVID-19. For the study at large: Sites in the United States, Italy and Spain provided acute and convalescent COVID-19 samples. T cells, B-cell-depleted T cells, or PBMCs provided the cDNA or gDNA that served as material.

The junction had 8 bases not matched to a gene; V was cut back by 3 bases and J by 5 bases. The germline gives CDR1 SGHVS, CDR2 FQNEAQ. This CDR3 is built from 15 residues. Participants were placed into cohorts based on the clinical history they reported. Profiling relied on immunoSEQ multiplex PCR, and the TCRdb table lists in-frame clones only, not all of them. The repertoire has roughly 240,000 clones, around 89% of them found once; the top ten carry about 2.3%. This clonotype was obtained from a woman in her thirties or forties with acute COVID-19. The V and J genes are TRBV7-8 and TRBJ2-7, with TRBD2 matching 9 bases. The sequencing sample was made of PBMCs or T cells enriched from blood (not recorded which). The CDR3 sequence: CASSFGLAGIHEQYF. The CDR3 coding sequence is TGTGCCAGCAGCTTTGGTCTAGCGGGGATCCACGAGCAGTACTTC.